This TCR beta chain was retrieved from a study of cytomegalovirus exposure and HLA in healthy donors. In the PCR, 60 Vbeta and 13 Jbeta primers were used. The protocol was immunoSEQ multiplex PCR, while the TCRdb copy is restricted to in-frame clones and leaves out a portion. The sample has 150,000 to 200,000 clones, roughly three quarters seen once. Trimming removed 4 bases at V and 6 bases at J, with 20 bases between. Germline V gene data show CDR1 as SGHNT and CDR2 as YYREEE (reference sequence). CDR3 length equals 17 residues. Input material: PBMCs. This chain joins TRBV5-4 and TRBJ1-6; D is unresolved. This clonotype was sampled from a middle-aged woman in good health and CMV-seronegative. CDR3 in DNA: TGTGCCAGCAGCAAATTCCGGGAGCACTTTTCTAATTCACCCCTCCACTTT. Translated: CASSKFREHFSNSPLHF.